A single sample gave rise to the 15 T cell receptor beta chains below, sequenced in a study of vaccination and CD4 T cells after COVID-19. Sequenced with the Oncomine TCR Beta short-read assay was DNA taken from cultured CD4+ T cells. In TCRdb, the PCR reads were re-called with MiXCR into one record per CDR3 protein. The data show approximately 22,000 distinct CDR3 sequences, less than 50% seen once. Their specific antigens are unknown. The treatment was: approximately nine-day PBMC culture with coronavirus spike peptide pools or control peptides (ViraFEST assay). Sequenced material: CD4+ T cells from blood, cultured in vitro. Receptor source: a human donor who had recovered from COVID-19.

The rearrangement uses TRBV6-5 and TRBJ2-7, with D unclear. V lost 1 base to trimming and J lost 1 base, with 8 bases between them. This CDR3 has 14 residues. Per the germline V gene, CDR1 is MNHEY and CDR2 is SVGAGI. The CDR3 loop reads CASSYFGGSYEQYF. CDR3 coding DNA: TGTGCCAGCAGTTACTTTGGCGGTTCCTACGAGCAGTACTTC.

The chain is built from TRBV7-8 and TRBJ1-6; tentative D call: TRBD1 (6 bases). Per the germline V gene, CDR1 is SGHVS and CDR2 is FQNEAQ. V was trimmed by 8 bases and J by 7 bases, leaving 15 bases between them. CDR3 length: 14 residues. The chain's CDR3 is CASGSGTSNSPLHF. DNA for the CDR3: TGTGCCAGCGGCTCCGGGACATCCAATTCACCCCTCCACTTT. Full variable domain (outside the CDR3, taken from reference TRBV7-8 and TRBJ1-6): GAGVSQSPRYKVAKRGQDVALRCDPISGHVSLFWYQQALGQGPEFLTYFQNEAQLDKSGLPSDRFFAERPEGSVSTLKIQRTQQEDSAVYLCASGSGTSNSPLHFGNGTRLTVT.

This clonotype was found a few times. The V and J genes are TRBV2 and TRBJ2-2, with D perhaps TRBD2 (6 bases). Germline V gene lookup returns CDR1 SNHLY and CDR2 FYNNEI. The germline V and J ends were trimmed by 2 bases and 2 bases, with 9 bases remaining between them. The CDR3 is 15 residues long. CDR3 sequence: CASSEWGVNTGELFF. CDR3 DNA: TGTGCCAGCAGTGAATGGGGGGTTAACACCGGGGAGCTGTTTTTT.

This clonotype was seen more than once but under ten times. This rearrangement joins TRBV6-1 to TRBJ2-7; 9 bases are a match to TRBD1. This CDR3 region has 12 residues. The V segment lost 6 bases and the J segment 3 bases; nucleotides outside the gene matches: 0. The germline gives CDR1 MNHNS, CDR2 SASEGT. This chain's CDR3 is CASRTGGYEQYF. CDR3 nucleotides: TGTGCCAGCAGGACAGGGGGCTACGAGCAGTACTTC.

This rearrangement joins TRBV7-3 to TRBJ2-1; tentatively, D is TRBD2 (7 bases). CDR3 length equals 17 residues. Germline CDR1 and CDR2: SGHTA and FQGTGA. Deletions cut 5 bases from V and 1 base from J, with 18 bases between. The CDR3 reads CASSPPESGTSYNEQFF. DNA of the CDR3: TGTGCCAGCAGCCCCCCGGAGAGCGGGACATCCTACAATGAGCAGTTCTTC. Looking up the rest from reference TRBV7-3 and TRBJ2-1 gives the full variable domain: GAGVSQTPSNKVTEKGKYVELRCDPISGHTALYWYRQSLGQGPEFLIYFQGTGAADDSGLPNDRFFAVRPEGSVSTLKIQRTERGDSAVYLCASSPPESGTSYNEQFFGPGTRLTVL.

The chain combines TRBV12-3 or TRBV12-4 with TRBJ1-3; 8 bases map to TRBD1. The CDR3 loop spans 16 amino acids. Trimming removed 4 bases from V and 4 bases from J; junction bases left unmatched: 9. The CDR3 loop reads CASSSDQGAAGNTIYF. CDR3 bases: TGTGCCAGCAGTTCGGACCAGGGGGCTGCAGGAAACACCATATATTTT.

The J gene is TRBJ1-1, the V gene TRBV12-3 or TRBV12-4; the D is unclear. This CDR3 has 14 residues. V lost 3 bases and J lost 0, with 8 bases in between. CDR3 sequence: CASSFTGLNTEAFF. The CDR3 DNA reads TGTGCCAGCAGTTTCACGGGTTTGAACACTGAAGCTTTCTTT.

This chain joins TRBV10-3 and TRBJ1-2, with TRBD1 as a possible D gene (5 bases). V dropped 5 bases and J dropped 7 bases, with 17 bases sitting between them. This CDR3 region has 14 residues. Germline assignment: CDR1 ENHRY and CDR2 SYGVKD. The CDR3 loop is CAISTGAAGAGYTF. The DNA of the CDR3 is TGTGCCATCAGTACCGGGGCCGCTGGCGCTGGCTACACCTTC.

This clonotype was seen only a few times. The chain carries TRBV20-1 and TRBJ2-5; tentative D call: TRBD2 (7 bases). Germline loops: CDR1 DFQATT, CDR2 SNEGSKA (reference sequence). This CDR3 is 14 amino acids long. V shed 6 bases and J shed 5 bases, with 19 bases lying between them. This chain's CDR3 is CSAARTGRGETQYF. The DNA of the CDR3 is TGCAGTGCGGCCCGCACAGGGCGGGGGGAGACCCAGTACTTC.

This rearrangement joins TRBV7-3 to TRBJ2-2, with no clear D. V was shortened by 6 bases and J by 1 base, with 6 bases between the two germline ends. The CDR3 is made up of 13 amino acids. Germline CDR1 reads SGHTA; CDR2 reads FQGTGA. This chain's CDR3 is CASRPRNTGELFF. As DNA, the CDR3 is TGTGCCAGCAGGCCTAGGAACACCGGGGAGCTGTTTTTT.

This clonotype is a singleton in its sample. J is TRBJ2-2 and V is TRBV27, with D hard to call. The V end was cut by 4 bases, the J end by 4 bases, with 10 bases between. CDR1 is MNHEY and CDR2 is SMNVEV in the germline V gene (reference sequence). This CDR3 comprises 14 residues. The CDR3 reads CASSSSQPTGELFF. The DNA for the CDR3 is TGTGCCAGCAGTTCCTCACAGCCCACCGGGGAGCTGTTTTTT.

This clonotype was picked up a small number of times. The chain uses TRBV19 and TRBJ1-1; D ambiguous. CDR1 and CDR2 (germline): LNHDA, SQIVND (reference sequence). The CDR3 contains 11 residues. V was shortened by 1 base and J by 10 bases, with 7 bases between the two germline ends. The CDR3 loop is CASSIVGRAFF. In DNA form, the CDR3 reads TGTGCCAGTAGTATAGTAGGAAGAGCTTTCTTT.

CDR3 nucleotide sequence: TGTGCCAGCAGCTTTGGCGGGGAAACCTACGAGCAGTACTTC. The encoded protein is CASSFGGETYEQYF. The chain recombines TRBV7-9 with TRBJ2-7; a possible D gene is TRBD2 (6 bases). Trimming removed 3 bases from V and 2 bases from J, with 11 bases in between. Germline V lookup: CDR1 SEHNR, CDR2 FQNEAQ (reference sequence). The CDR3 spans 14 residues.

This chain uses TRBV6-1 with TRBJ1-5; 8 positions match TRBD1. The J segment lost 3 bases and the V segment lost 7 bases, leaving 5 bases of the junction unmatched. CDR1 is MNHNS and CDR2 is SASEGT in the germline V gene. There are 14 residues in the CDR3. CDR3 sequence (DNA): TGTGCCAGCACCGCAGGGGGCGACAATCAGCCCCAGCATTTT. Encoded protein: CASTAGGDNQPQHF.

The chain couples TRBV7-9 to TRBJ1-2; D not certain. Germline CDR1 and CDR2: SEHNR and FQNEAQ (reference sequence). Trimming cost V 4 bases and J 0 bases, with 0 bases left between them. This CDR3 region has 11 residues. CDR3 nucleotides: TGTGCCAGCAGCTCTAACTATGGCTACACCTTC. It specifies CASSSNYGYTF.